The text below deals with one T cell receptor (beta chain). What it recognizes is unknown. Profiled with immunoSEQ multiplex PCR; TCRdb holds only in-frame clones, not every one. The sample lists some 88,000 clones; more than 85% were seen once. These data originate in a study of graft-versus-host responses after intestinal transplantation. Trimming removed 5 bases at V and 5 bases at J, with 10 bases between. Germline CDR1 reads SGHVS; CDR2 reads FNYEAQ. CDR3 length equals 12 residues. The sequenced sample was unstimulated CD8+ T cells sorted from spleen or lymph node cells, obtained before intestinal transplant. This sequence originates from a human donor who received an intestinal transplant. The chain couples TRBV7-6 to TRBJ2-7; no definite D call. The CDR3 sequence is CASSKPQDEQYF. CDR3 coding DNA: TGTGCCAGCAGCAAACCCCAGGACGAGCAGTACTTC.